One sample yielded the 15 T cell receptor beta chains listed below, sequenced in a study of cytomegalovirus exposure and HLA in healthy donors. Vbeta (60) and Jbeta (13) primers were used in the PCR. Here immunoSEQ multiplex PCR was the method, and the copy in TCRdb shows in-frame clones only, minus some. This sample has about 70,000 clones; roughly nine tenths occur once, and the top ten carry roughly an eighth. Material for sequencing was PBMCs. These receptors came from a young woman in good health and CMV-seropositive.

The chain links TRBV9 to TRBJ2-7; perhaps TRBD1 as D (8 bases). The V gene lost 3 bases and the J gene lost 5 bases, with 24 bases spanning the gap. The CDR3 consists of 17 residues. Looked up from germline, CDR1 is SGDLS and CDR2 is YYNGEE. The CDR3 DNA follows: TGTGCCAGCAGCGGGGGGGGCCCGGACAGGGATCGGCACGAGCAGTACTTC. This codes for CASSGGGPDRDRHEQYF.

The V gene is TRBV5-1, the J gene TRBJ2-2; 9 nucleotides agree with TRBD2. Germline V gives CDR1 SGHRS, CDR2 YFSETQ. V trimming: 3 bases; J trimming: 5 bases; junction bases outside the gene matches: 5. The CDR3 has 15 residues. In DNA form, the CDR3 reads TGCGCCAGCAGCTCTGGACTAGCGCGAACCGGGGAGCTGTTTTTT. This sequence encodes CASSSGLARTGELFF.

This clone was detected only once. The chain links TRBV30 to TRBJ2-3; D uncertain. CDR1 and CDR2 (germline): GTSNPN, SVGIG (reference sequence). The CDR3 is 14 amino acids. V was cut by 5 bases and J by 1 base, with 13 bases left in between. For the CDR3, the DNA is TGTGCCTGGTGTTTTCAGGCGCGCACAGATACGCAGTATTTT. Protein: CAWCFQARTDTQYF. Together with reference TRBV30 and TRBJ2-3, the CDR3 gives the full variable domain: SQTIHQWPATLVQPVGSPLSLECTVEGTSNPNLYWYRQAAGRGLQLLFYSVGIGQISSEVPQNLSASRPQDRQFILSSKKLLLSDSGFYLCAWCFQARTDTQYFGPGTRLTVL.

The chain uses TRBV28 and TRBJ2-7; D perhaps matches TRBD2 (6 bases). The germline CDR1 and CDR2 sequences are MDHEN and SYDVKM. The CDR3 length is 18 residues. Trimming removed 5 bases from V and 0 bases from J, with 23 bases in between. CDR3 DNA: TGTGCCAGCAGTACCCGACTAGGATGGGGTGAAAACTCCTACGAGCAGTACTTC. It specifies CASSTRLGWGENSYEQYF.

V and J are TRBV29-1 and TRBJ2-7; D is ambiguous. The V end was cut by 7 bases, the J end by 7 bases, with 11 bases between. From germline, CDR1 is SQVTM and CDR2 ANQGSEA. The CDR3 is 10 amino acids. Written as DNA, the CDR3 is TGCAGCGCCCACCAGACAGAGCAGTACTTC. Translation gives CSAHQTEQYF.

On this clone: The same CDR3 also results from other DNA sequences found in this sample. The chain joins TRBV9 to TRBJ1-1, with D hard to call. CDR1 SGDLS and CDR2 YYNGEE come from the germline V gene. V was clipped by 3 bases and J by 2 bases, with 8 bases between them. CDR3 size: 13 residues. CDR3 sequence (DNA): TGTGCCAGCAGCGAGGGAGGAAACACTGAAGCTTTCTTT. Translating it yields CASSEGGNTEAFF.

The sample holds a few counts of this clone. CDR3 sequence: CASRWGGPGTDTQYF. In nucleotides, the CDR3 is TGTGCCAGCAGATGGGGAGGGCCAGGCACAGATACGCAGTATTTT. The chain uses TRBV28 and TRBJ2-3; 7 bases map to TRBD2. CDR3 length: 15 residues. After removal of 6 bases from V and 1 base from J, the junction contained 7 bases not matched to a gene. Germline V lookup: CDR1 MDHEN, CDR2 SYDVKM. Full variable domain (rest looked up from reference TRBV28 and TRBJ2-3): DVKVTQSSRYLVKRTGEKVFLECVQDMDHENMFWYRQDPGLGLRLIYFSYDVKMKEKGDIPEGYSVSREKKERFSLILESASTNQTSMYLCASRWGGPGTDTQYFGPGTRLTVL.

This chain joins TRBV19 and TRBJ1-2; 10 bases agree with TRBD1. Germline CDR1 LNHDA, CDR2 SQIVND (reference sequence). CDR3 length: 12 amino acids. Trimming at V came to 6 bases and at J to 10 bases, leaving 5 bases not matched to a gene. CDR3 coding DNA: TGTGCCAGTAGGATGGGGACAGGGGTCTACACCTTC. Translating it yields CASRMGTGVYTF. The entire variable domain, with the rest obtained from reference TRBV19 and TRBJ1-2, is as follows: DGGITQSPKYLFRKEGQNVTLSCEQNLNHDAMYWYRQDPGQGLRLIYYSQIVNDFQKGDIAEGYSVSREKKESFPLTVTSAQKNPTAFYLCASRMGTGVYTFGSGTRLTVV.

The J gene is TRBJ1-5, the V gene TRBV18; D uncertain. The V end lost 2 bases, the J end lost 4 bases, and 6 bases lay between the germline ends. CDR3 length: 13 residues. Germline CDR1 KGHSH, CDR2 LQKENI. The CDR3 here is CASSPTENQPQHF. CDR3 nucleotides: TGTGCCAGCTCACCAACCGAGAATCAGCCCCAGCATTTT.

This clone was detected a few times. The chain recombines TRBV7-9 with TRBJ2-5, with D possibly TRBD1 on 5 matching bases. The CDR3 covers 15 residues. Trimming left V 2 bases short and J 5 bases short, with 15 bases between. In germline, CDR1 is SEHNR, CDR2 FQNEAQ (reference sequence). The CDR3 DNA sequence: TGTGCCAGCAGCTTACTTCCAGGGAACGTGGAGACCCAGTACTTC. Its protein product is CASSLLPGNVETQYF.

This clone occurred once. The rearrangement links TRBV5-5 to TRBJ2-7, with TRBD1 matching over 8 bases. The J segment lost 3 bases and the V segment lost 6 bases, leaving 8 bases of the junction unmatched. In germline, CDR1 is SGHKS, CDR2 YYEKEE (reference sequence). CDR3 length equals 14 residues. The CDR3 reads CASTPSGTGYEQYF. CDR3 coding DNA: TGTGCCAGCACCCCCTCGGGGACAGGCTACGAGCAGTACTTC. The variable domain in full, completed from reference TRBV5-5 and TRBJ2-7, reads DAGVTQSPTHLIKTRGQQVTLRCSPISGHKSVSWYQQVLGQGPQFIFQYYEKEERGRGNFPDRFSARQFPNYSSELNVNALLLGDSALYLCASTPSGTGYEQYFGPGTRLTVT.

The chain has TRBV2 and TRBJ2-5; tentative D call: TRBD2 (6 bases). Germline CDR1 SNHLY, CDR2 FYNNEI. The CDR3 spans 13 residues. The V gene lost 8 bases and the J gene lost 2 bases, with 12 bases spanning the gap. The CDR3 DNA follows: TGTGCCAGCCACCTACTAGCACAAGAGACCCAGTACTTC. Translating it yields CASHLLAQETQYF.

This chain links TRBV9 with TRBJ2-3; tentatively, D is TRBD2 (6 bases). The CDR3 is 14 residues long. V dropped 4 bases and J dropped 2 bases, with 11 bases sitting between them. Per the germline V gene, CDR1 is SGDLS and CDR2 is YYNGEE. Here the CDR3 reads CASSRLATTDTQYF. Written as DNA, the CDR3 is TGTGCCAGCAGCCGGCTAGCGACCACAGATACGCAGTATTTT.

J is TRBJ1-2 and V is TRBV28; tentative D call: TRBD1 (5 bases). The CDR3 covers 13 residues. The germline gives CDR1 MDHEN, CDR2 SYDVKM. Deletions cut 5 bases from V and 4 bases from J, with 11 bases between. CDR3 in DNA: TGTGCCAGCAGTGCAGGGATTTTCTATGGCTACACCTTC. Its translation: CASSAGIFYGYTF.

The gene calls are TRBV29-1 and TRBJ2-3, with 11 bases lining up with TRBD2. The V and J ends lost 7 bases and 3 bases, in that order; junction bases with no gene match: 6. Germline CDR1 and CDR2: SQVTM and ANQGSEA. CDR3 size: 14 residues. Written as DNA, the CDR3 is TGCAGCGCTCTAGCGGGAGGTTTAACAGATACGCAGTATTTT. As protein: CSALAGGLTDTQYF.